The clone carrying this T cell receptor beta chain came up once. Some clones are missing from TCRdb's copy, which holds only in-frame ones; the method was immunoSEQ multiplex PCR. The profile shows about 50,000 clones, about 91% of them singletons. The data belong to a study of blood T cell repertoires in COVID-19. The overall study: The origin of the acute and convalescent COVID-19 samples was the United States, Italy and Spain. The cDNA or gDNA used as material had been derived from T cells, B-cell-depleted T cells, or PBMCs.

Germline assignment: CDR1 LNHDA and CDR2 SQIVND (reference sequence). Deletions cut 3 bases from V and 6 bases from J, with 11 bases between. This CDR3 spans 13 amino acids. Sequences were obtained from peripheral blood. The TCR originated in a man between 45 and 60 years old with active COVID-19. The chain employs TRBV19 and TRBJ1-2; D call uncertain. The CDR3 loop reads CASSIRRLDGYTF. Written as DNA, the CDR3 is TGTGCCAGTAGTATCAGACGGCTAGATGGCTACACCTTC. The full variable domain, its missing parts supplied by reference TRBV19 and TRBJ1-2, is DGGITQSPKYLFRKEGQNVTLSCEQNLNHDAMYWYRQDPGQGLRLIYYSQIVNDFQKGDIAEGYSVSREKKESFPLTVTSAQKNPTAFYLCASSIRRLDGYTFGSGTRLTVV.